A single TCR beta chain is shown here with its context. This sample was included in a study of blood T cell repertoires in COVID-19. The assay was immunoSEQ multiplex PCR, and TCRdb's table has in-frame clones only and misses some. The sample carries roughly 250,000 clones, 75% to 95% recorded once. The CDR3 is 16 residues long. The germline V gene has CDR1 SGHRS and CDR2 YFSETQ. Losses at the gene ends were 0 bases for V and 3 bases for J; bases not matched to a gene: 6. What was sequenced was PBMCs or T cells enriched from blood (not recorded which). The chain couples TRBV5-1 to TRBJ1-3, with 7 bases fitting TRBD1. The sequence was obtained from a woman aged 18-29 years who had recovered from COVID-19. The CDR3 region has the DNA TGCGCCAGCAGCTTGGCCGGGACAGCATATGGAAACACCATATATTTT. Translated: CASSLAGTAYGNTIYF.